These 26 T cell receptor beta chains came from one sample sequenced in a study of T-cell memory formation after mild COVID-19. From the 5' RACE reads, TCRdb called clonotypes with MiXCR, one entry per CDR3 protein. The repertoire holds 550,000 to 650,000 distinct CDR3 sequences, approximately 15% seen once, with approximately 8.1% in the top ten. Sequencing was carried out using PBMCs or a T cell subset sorted from them (not recorded which). These receptors were obtained from an adult woman who had mild COVID-19 (a few samples of this study predate the infection). Cell type and time point are not known.

The chain combines TRBV2 with TRBJ2-7; 9 nucleotides align to TRBD1. The germline gives CDR1 SNHLY, CDR2 FYNNEI. V was clipped by 3 bases and J by 2 bases; unmatched bases: 2. This CDR3 comprises 14 residues. The CDR3, as DNA: TGTGCCAGCAGTGACCGGGACAGGGCCTACGAGCAGTACTTC. Its translation is CASSDRDRAYEQYF.

In this sample, this clonotype turned up a few times. The chain couples TRBV9 to TRBJ2-3; D unclear. The CDR3 length is 13 residues. Germline V CDR1 and CDR2: SGDLS, YYNGEE. The V gene lost 0 bases and the J gene lost 7 bases, with 9 bases spanning the gap. This CDR3 reads CASSVAGEHTQYF. As DNA, the CDR3 is TGTGCCAGCAGCGTAGCGGGCGAGCATACGCAGTATTTT. Full variable domain (rest looked up from reference TRBV9 and TRBJ2-3): DSGVTQTPKHLITATGQRVTLRCSPRSGDLSVYWYQQSLDQGLQFLIQYYNGEERAKGNILERFSAQQFPDLHSELNLSSLELGDSALYFCASSVAGEHTQYFGPGTRLTVL.

The chain couples TRBV12-3 or TRBV12-4 to TRBJ1-2; perhaps TRBD1 as D (5 bases). The CDR3 is 14 residues long. Between the trimmed V and J ends, which lost 3 bases and 4 bases, there was a span of 12 bases. CDR3 DNA sequence: TGTGCCAGCAGTTTGCGGGGGTCATCCTATGGCTACACCTTC. Amino acid sequence: CASSLRGSSYGYTF.

This clonotype occurred a few times. The chain recombines TRBV12-3 or TRBV12-4 with TRBJ1-1; 8 bases are a match to TRBD1. The CDR3 is made up of 14 amino acids. V dropped 5 bases and J dropped 4; count of bases not matched to a gene: 6. CDR3 coding DNA: TGTGCCAGCAGTGTAAGACAGGGGAGCACTGAAGCTTTCTTT. Its protein is CASSVRQGSTEAFF.

The chain has TRBV27 and TRBJ1-2; weak D call: TRBD1 (6 bases). The germline gives CDR1 MNHEY, CDR2 SMNVEV (reference sequence). The CDR3 consists of 16 residues. V dropped 3 bases and J dropped 4 bases, with 18 bases sitting between them. CDR3 in DNA: TGTGCCAGCAGTTTCTATCCCCCACAGGGTTCCTATGGCTACACCTTC. As protein: CASSFYPPQGSYGYTF.

This clonotype was seen a handful of times. This sequence joins TRBV20-1 and TRBJ1-2; TRBD1 might be the D (6 bases). Germline V CDR1 and CDR2: DFQATT, SNEGSKA (reference sequence). The V end lost 5 bases, the J end lost 4 bases, and 23 bases lay between the germline ends. This CDR3 is 16 amino acids long. CDR3 nucleotides: TGCAGTGCTCTCGCTGGTGGTTCCAGGGGCTTCTATGGCTACACCTTC. This codes for CSALAGGSRGFYGYTF.

CDR3 loop: CASRTSGTSTDTQYF. Written as DNA, the CDR3 is TGTGCCAGCAGGACTAGCGGGACTAGCACAGATACGCAGTATTTT. The chain employs TRBV12-3 or TRBV12-4 and TRBJ2-3; 11 nucleotides agree with TRBD2. This CDR3 spans 15 amino acids. V shed 6 bases, J shed 0 bases, and the junction held 2 bases outside the gene matches.

V usage is TRBV7-9 and J usage is TRBJ1-3, with D maybe TRBD1 (6 bases). V gave up 1 base and J gave up 0 bases, with 7 bases separating them. This CDR3 has 15 amino acids. The V gene's germline CDR1 is SEHNR and CDR2 FQNEAQ (reference sequence). In nucleotides, the CDR3 is TGTGCCAGCAGCTTAGGGGACACCTCTGGAAACACCATATATTTT. It specifies CASSLGDTSGNTIYF. Full variable domain (rest looked up from reference TRBV7-9 and TRBJ1-3): DTGVSQNPRHKITKRGQNVTFRCDPISEHNRLYWYRQTLGQGPEFLTYFQNEAQLEKSRLLSDRFSAERPKGSFSTLEIQRTEQGDSAMYLCASSLGDTSGNTIYFGEGSWLTVV.

The rearrangement links TRBV14 to TRBJ2-3; 10 nucleotides line up with TRBD1. Germline CDR1 is SGHDN and CDR2 is FVKESK. With V trimmed by 4 bases and J by 3 bases, 4 bases remained unmatched. The CDR3 sequence is 15 residues long. This CDR3 reads CASSLDRGPTDTQYF. Here the CDR3 DNA reads TGTGCCAGCAGCCTCGACAGGGGGCCGACAGATACGCAGTATTTT. The entire variable domain, with the rest obtained from reference TRBV14 and TRBJ2-3, is as follows: EAGVTQFPSHSVIEKGQTVTLRCDPISGHDNLYWYRRVMGKEIKFLLHFVKESKQDESGMPNNRFLAERTGGTYSTLKVQPAELEDSGVYFCASSLDRGPTDTQYFGPGTRLTVL.

This clonotype was seen only a few times. The V and J genes are TRBV6-5 and TRBJ2-7; 9 nucleotides line up with TRBD1. Germline V gives CDR1 MNHEY, CDR2 SVGAGI. The CDR3 runs 14 residues. V dropped 6 bases and J dropped 2; count of bases not matched to a gene: 5. The CDR3 region is CASSGWDRAYEQYF. The CDR3 DNA reads TGTGCCAGCAGCGGGTGGGACAGGGCCTACGAGCAGTACTTC.

J is TRBJ2-6 and V is TRBV18; unclear D gene. Germline CDR1 and CDR2: KGHSH and LQKENI. V dropped 2 bases and J dropped 2 bases, with 7 bases sitting between them. The CDR3 has 15 amino acids. The CDR3 spells CASSPNTPGANVLTF. The CDR3 region has the DNA TGTGCCAGCTCACCAAATACCCCTGGGGCCAACGTCCTGACTTTC.

This clonotype has more than one count but fewer than ten. The chain employs TRBV18 and TRBJ1-5; the D gene is possibly TRBD1 (5 bases). CDR3 size: 12 residues. Germline V lookup: CDR1 KGHSH, CDR2 LQKENI. Trimming removed 6 bases at V and 10 bases at J, with 13 bases between. CDR3: CASSPGLSPQHF. DNA of the CDR3: TGTGCCAGCTCCCCAGGGTTGAGTCCCCAGCATTTT. The full variable domain, in which reference TRBV18 and TRBJ1-5 provide the parts outside the CDR3, is NAGVMQNPRHLVRRRGQEARLRCSPMKGHSHVYWYRQLPEEGLKFMVYLQKENIIDESGMPKERFSAEFPKEGPSILRIQQVVRGDSAAYFCASSPGLSPQHFGDGTRLSIL.

The chain combines TRBV20-1 with TRBJ1-2; 7 bases agree with TRBD1. V shed 2 bases, J shed 12 bases, and the junction held 18 bases outside the gene matches. Germline V gene lookup returns CDR1 DFQATT and CDR2 SNEGSKA (reference sequence). This CDR3 region has 15 residues. CDR3 residues: CSARRSGTARAMNTF. The DNA for the CDR3 is TGCAGTGCTAGACGGTCCGGGACAGCGCGAGCCATGAACACCTTC.

The V and J genes are TRBV12-3 or TRBV12-4 and TRBJ1-1, with TRBD1 as a possible D gene (5 bases). With 5 bases removed from V and 1 base from J, the gap between germline ends came to 11 bases. This CDR3 comprises 14 residues. Here the CDR3 DNA reads TGTGCCAGCAGTGCCCAGCAGGGGAACACTGAAGCTTTCTTT. Its protein product is CASSAQQGNTEAFF.

In its sample, this clonotype was seen many times. V is TRBV20-1 and J is TRBJ1-5; possible D gene TRBD1, 5 bases. In germline, CDR1 is DFQATT, CDR2 SNEGSKA (reference sequence). Deletions cut 5 bases from V and 2 bases from J, with 25 bases between. The CDR3 covers 18 residues. Written as DNA, the CDR3 is TGCAGTGCTTCAACGCCGGGACTTTTGATTGATGGCAATCAGCCCCAGCATTTT. Encoded protein: CSASTPGLLIDGNQPQHF.

This clonotype was seen more than once but under ten times. J is TRBJ2-7 and V is TRBV6-6; D may be TRBD2 (5 bases). V dropped 0 bases and J dropped 7 bases, with 10 bases sitting between them. Germline V gene sequence: CDR1 MNHNY, CDR2 SVGAGI (reference sequence). The CDR3 has 13 residues. DNA for the CDR3: TGTGCCAGCAGTTACTCCTACCCGGGAGAGCAGTACTTC. The encoded protein is CASSYSYPGEQYF.

The chain is built from TRBV4-1 and TRBJ2-1; TRBD1 might be the D (6 bases). This CDR3 region has 15 residues. The germline CDR1 and CDR2 sequences are MGHRA and YSYEKL. V was pared by 3 bases and J by 5 bases, with 14 bases between. For the CDR3, the DNA is TGCGCCAGCAGCCAGGTTTCCGGACAGCACAATGAGCAGTTCTTC. Protein: CASSQVSGQHNEQFF.

This chain uses TRBV11-3 with TRBJ2-1; 8 bases line up with TRBD2. V was pared by 1 base and J by 7 bases, with 6 bases of the junction left unmatched. The CDR3 length is 15 residues. The germline gives CDR1 SGHNT, CDR2 YENEEA. DNA of the CDR3: TGTGCCAGCAGCTTAGGTCCTAGCGGGTTGAATGAGCAGTTCTTC. This translates into CASSLGPSGLNEQFF.

This chain links TRBV6-1 with TRBJ2-7; maybe TRBD2 (5 bases). Trimming removed 3 bases from V and 2 bases from J, with 11 bases in between. CDR1 and CDR2 from the germline V gene are MNHNS and SASEGT. This CDR3 comprises 14 residues. CDR3 sequence reads: CASSDGKGTYEQYF. CDR3 DNA sequence: TGTGCCAGCAGTGACGGGAAAGGAACCTACGAGCAGTACTTC.

The table lists this clonotype with a few counts. The chain employs TRBV6-5 and TRBJ1-6; 9 bases align to TRBD1. CDR1 and CDR2 (germline): MNHEY, SVGAGI. The CDR3 runs to 14 residues. The V gene end was trimmed by 9 bases and the J gene end by 8 bases; junction bases not matched to a gene: 8. The CDR3 spells CARDRGRGHSPLHF. The CDR3 region has the DNA TGTGCCAGGGACAGGGGACGAGGACATTCACCCCTCCACTTT.

The CDR3 loop reads CASSTSRTGGSNEQFF. CDR3 coding DNA: TGTGCCAGCTCAACATCCAGGACAGGGGGCTCCAATGAGCAGTTCTTC. The genes are TRBV18 and TRBJ2-1, with 11 bases matching TRBD1. The germline gives CDR1 KGHSH, CDR2 LQKENI. This CDR3 comprises 16 residues. V was clipped by 5 bases and J by 6 bases; unmatched bases: 9. Using reference TRBV18 and TRBJ2-1 for the parts outside the CDR3, the full variable domain is NAGVMQNPRHLVRRRGQEARLRCSPMKGHSHVYWYRQLPEEGLKFMVYLQKENIIDESGMPKERFSAEFPKEGPSILRIQQVVRGDSAAYFCASSTSRTGGSNEQFFGPGTRLTVL.

This chain links TRBV10-3 with TRBJ2-1; 9 bases are a match to TRBD1. CDR3 length: 17 residues. The germline CDR1 and CDR2 sequences are ENHRY and SYGVKD. V was pared by 3 bases and J by 6 bases, with 12 bases of the junction left unmatched. The CDR3 loop reads CAISENPGTGLVNEQFF. CDR3 DNA sequence: TGTGCCATCAGTGAAAACCCCGGGACAGGGTTGGTCAATGAGCAGTTCTTC.

There are a few counts of this clonotype. The chain joins TRBV6-2 or TRBV6-3 to TRBJ2-4; D is perhaps TRBD2 (5 bases). Germline values: CDR1 MNHEY, CDR2 SVGEGT. The CDR3 runs 15 residues. V lost 10 bases to trimming and J lost 0 bases, with 16 bases between them. Here the CDR3 DNA reads TGTGCCACCAATTTTCGGGGTCTAGCCAAAAACATTCAGTACTTC. Translation: CATNFRGLAKNIQYF.

This clonotype was seen a few times. The chain is built from TRBV6-5 and TRBJ1-6; 7 bases align to TRBD1. The CDR3 covers 14 residues. From germline, CDR1 is MNHEY and CDR2 SVGAGI. The trim removed 8 bases at V and 7 bases at J, leaving 8 bases unmatched. CDR3 coding DNA: TGTGCCAGCTCCTACCGGGACAGAAATTCACCCCTCCACTTT. Encoded protein: CASSYRDRNSPLHF.

This clonotype was seen a few times. V is TRBV7-8 and J is TRBJ2-5; 7 bases are shared with TRBD1. The CDR3 totals 16 residues. CDR1 is SGHVS, CDR2 FQNEAQ, per germline. V trimming: 2 bases; J trimming: 2 bases; junction bases outside the gene matches: 8. As DNA, the CDR3 is TGTGCCAGCAGCTTACTAGGGGGCGCCCAGCAAGAGACCCAGTACTTC. It yields the protein CASSLLGGAQQETQYF.

The rearrangement uses TRBV24-1 and TRBJ2-3, with 7 positions matching TRBD2. V dropped 8 bases and J dropped 4; count of bases not matched to a gene: 2. CDR3 length equals 12 residues. In germline, CDR1 is KGHDR, CDR2 SFDVKD. As DNA, the CDR3 is TGTGCCACCACGGCGGGAGCAGATACGCAGTATTTT. Amino acid sequence: CATTAGADTQYF.